This TCR beta chain appears in the sequencing data of a study of CD8+ T cells in alopecia areata. Whole-study context: Oral tofacitinib, 5 to 10 mg twice daily, was given in an open-label trial. For treated patients, severity scores reflected the percentage of scalp area affected.

RNA extraction and reverse transcription yielded cDNA as sequencing template. Assay used: immunoSEQ multiplex PCR; TCRdb lists only in-frame clones, some missing. Of approximately 42,000 clones in the sample, 55% to 75% were seen once. Noted treatment: oral pan-JAK inhibitor, 5-10 mg twice daily. CDR1 and CDR2 (germline): MGHDK, SYGVNS. CDR3 length: 15 residues. V lost 3 bases to trimming and J lost 3 bases; unmatched junction nucleotides: 8. The clonotype was recovered from a human donor with alopecia areata. This rearrangement joins TRBV25-1 to TRBJ2-7; TRBD1 matches at 7 bases. The specimen comprised CD8+ T cells sorted from blood, sampled at week 4, from a patient treated with tofacitinib. This CDR3 is CASSDPAGGIYEQYF. In DNA, the CDR3 is TGTGCCAGCAGTGACCCCGCAGGGGGAATCTACGAGCAGTACTTC.